The 20 T cell receptor beta chains listed next were all sequenced from one sample in a study of regulatory T cells in long-lasting Graves disease. Sequencing libraries for TCR beta were prepared with iRepertoire HTBI primers and Arm-PCR of CDR3 regions. TCRdb redid the calling of the multiplex PCR reads with MiXCR, one entry per CDR3 protein. Counted here are around 330,000 distinct CDR3 sequences, 15% to 20% occurring once; the ten biggest clones make up around 36%. Time point indicated: newly diagnosed GD, antithyroid drugs for less than 3 months. Generation of the TCR library employed RNA extracted from PBMCs. Sample: peripheral blood mononuclear cells (PBMCs), taken at new diagnosis, from a patient treated with antithyroid drugs. The origin of the receptors is a female donor with Graves disease.

This clonotype was seen ten or more times. This sequence joins TRBV5-1 and TRBJ1-3; D might be TRBD1 (5 bases). The CDR3 sequence is 13 residues long. CDR1 is SGHRS and CDR2 is YFSETQ in the germline V gene. Deletions cut 5 bases from V and 4 bases from J, with 10 bases between. CDR3 loop: CASRATVGNTIYF. In DNA form, the CDR3 reads TGCGCCAGCAGGGCGACAGTCGGAAACACCATATATTTT.

This clonotype was seen repeatedly, ten times or more. This chain joins TRBV6-1 and TRBJ2-2; weak D call: TRBD2 (5 bases). V dropped 4 bases and J dropped 8 bases, with 17 bases sitting between them. The CDR3 length is 15 residues. Germline assignment: CDR1 MNHNS and CDR2 SASEGT. CDR3 region: CASSAIVPGYGELFF. CDR3 sequence (DNA): TGTGCCAGCAGTGCGATCGTCCCGGGGTATGGGGAGCTGTTTTTT.

The chain couples TRBV9 to TRBJ2-1, with 7 nucleotides matching TRBD1. Germline assignment: CDR1 SGDLS and CDR2 YYNGEE. V lost 5 bases and J lost 4; bases outside the gene matches: 9. The CDR3 covers 15 residues. The CDR3 DNA sequence: TGTGCCAGCAGTGAAGTGGGACAGAGATACAATGAGCAGTTCTTC. It yields the protein CASSEVGQRYNEQFF.

This clonotype has a count of ten or more. The chain carries TRBV27 and TRBJ1-1, with D uncertain. Germline V gene data show CDR1 as MNHEY and CDR2 as SMNVEV (reference sequence). The CDR3 length is 13 residues. V lost 6 bases to trimming and J lost 0 bases, with 8 bases between them. For the CDR3, the DNA is TGTGCCAGCAGACAGACCATGAACACTGAAGCTTTCTTT. Translating gives CASRQTMNTEAFF.

The chain recombines TRBV20-1 with TRBJ1-1; possible D gene TRBD1, 6 bases. Trimming pared 5 bases from V and 8 bases from J, leaving 15 bases between. Germline V CDR1 and CDR2: DFQATT, SNEGSKA (reference sequence). The CDR3 sequence is 12 residues long. CDR3 amino acids: CSARRTDREAFF. CDR3 coding DNA: TGCAGTGCTCGCAGGACGGACAGAGAAGCTTTCTTT.

The V gene is TRBV7-9, the J gene TRBJ2-3, with D possibly matching TRBD1 (6 bases). Trimming took 0 bases from V and 3 from J, leaving 13 bases between them. The germline V gene encodes CDR1 SEHNR and CDR2 FQNEAQ (reference sequence). The CDR3 contains 16 residues. The CDR3 protein is CASSLAQGGGTDTQYF. The CDR3 bases are TGTGCCAGCAGCTTAGCACAGGGTGGAGGTACAGATACGCAGTATTTT.

This clonotype was seen a handful of times. CDR3 nucleotide sequence: TGTGCCAGCAGTGCCGACGGCAGCTCTGGAAACACCATATATTTT. This sequence encodes CASSADGSSGNTIYF. The V gene is TRBV6-1, the J gene TRBJ1-3; D remains unclear. The V and J ends lost 4 bases and 0 bases respectively, with 10 bases between them. CDR1 MNHNS and CDR2 SASEGT come from the germline V gene. CDR3 size: 15 residues.

The chain carries TRBV3-1 and TRBJ2-7; D is tentatively TRBD1 or TRBD2 (5 bases each). The V and J ends lost 0 bases and 5 bases respectively, with 11 bases between them. Germline values: CDR1 LGHDT, CDR2 YNNKEL (reference sequence). This CDR3 has 14 residues. CDR3 DNA: TGTGCCAGCAGCCAAGAAAGGGGAGACCACGAGCAGTACTTC. It specifies CASSQERGDHEQYF.

This clonotype appeared many times. The chain carries TRBV6-2 or TRBV6-3 and TRBJ2-7, with a weak D call TRBD2 (6 bases). V was pared by 4 bases and J by 0 bases, with 10 bases between. This CDR3 spans 14 amino acids. Germline V gives CDR1 MNHEY, CDR2 SVGEGT. CDR3 sequence reads: CASSSDGSSYEQYF. CDR3 in DNA: TGTGCCAGCAGTTCGGACGGGAGCTCCTACGAGCAGTACTTC.

The chain uses TRBV20-1 and TRBJ2-5, with a weak D call TRBD2 (5 bases). Between the trimmed V and J ends, which lost 6 bases and 4 bases, there was a span of 18 bases. CDR3 length: 14 amino acids. Germline V gene sequence: CDR1 DFQATT, CDR2 SNEGSKA (reference sequence). As DNA, the CDR3 is TGCAGTGCGCCGGGATTCCCAAGTCTAGAGACCCAGTACTTC. It yields the protein CSAPGFPSLETQYF.

This clonotype came up once. A single base separates this from a much larger clone, so it may be a read error. The chain links TRBV2 to TRBJ1-1, with 9 bases that match TRBD1. With V trimmed by 11 bases and J by 7 bases, 11 bases remained unmatched. Germline CDR1 reads SNHLY; CDR2 reads FYNNEI. There are 13 residues in the CDR3. Here the CDR3 DNA reads TGTGCCGGTCCCGGGACAGGGTCCAATGAAGCTTTCTTT. This codes for CAGPGTGSNEAFF.

The sample holds one count of this clonotype. Given a much more abundant clone one base away, this may be a read error. This chain links TRBV28 with TRBJ1-2; no firm D call. CDR3 length equals 12 residues. The germline CDR1 and CDR2 sequences are MDHEN and SYDVKM. CDR3 region: CVSRAFPYGYTF. The CDR3 DNA is TGTGTCAGCCGGGCCTTCCCCTATGGCTACACCTTC.

The chain has TRBV2 and TRBJ1-2; 7 nucleotides line up with TRBD1. Germline V gives CDR1 SNHLY, CDR2 FYNNEI. V lost 6 bases, J lost 0 bases, and 7 bases stayed unmatched. The CDR3 runs to 15 residues. CDR3 amino acids: CASRAGTETNYGYTF. CDR3 nucleotide sequence: TGTGCCAGCAGGGCTGGGACAGAAACTAACTATGGCTACACCTTC.

This clonotype was counted ten times or more. V and J are TRBV29-1 and TRBJ1-4; TRBD1 agrees at 7 bases. Germline V gene data show CDR1 as SQVTM and CDR2 as ANQGSEA. The CDR3 totals 13 residues. V shed 3 bases and J 5 bases; nucleotides not matched to a gene: 3. The CDR3 coding sequence is TGCAGCGTTGAGGGGACAGTCAATGAAAAACTGTTTTTT. Its protein product is CSVEGTVNEKLFF.

The chain joins TRBV12-3 or TRBV12-4 to TRBJ1-1; D is possibly TRBD1 (6 bases). Trimming took 3 bases from V and 0 from J, leaving 11 bases between them. The CDR3 is 15 amino acids. The CDR3 nucleotides are TGTGCCAGCAGTTTCGGCAGGGGTATGAACACTGAAGCTTTCTTT. This sequence encodes CASSFGRGMNTEAFF.

This clonotype was detected ten times or more. The chain employs TRBV20-1 and TRBJ2-5; TRBD2 is a possible D gene (6 bases). This CDR3 spans 13 amino acids. Trimming shortened V by 6 bases and J by 5 bases, and 16 bases separated the two germline ends. The germline CDR1 and CDR2 sequences are DFQATT and SNEGSKA (reference sequence). The CDR3 region is CSARRRGVETQYF. Here the CDR3 DNA reads TGCAGTGCCAGGCGGAGGGGAGTCGAGACCCAGTACTTC.

The rearrangement links TRBV12-3 or TRBV12-4 to TRBJ2-1; 9 bases match TRBD1. The V and J ends lost 5 bases and 1 base, in that order; junction bases with no gene match: 9. This CDR3 comprises 17 residues. CDR3 residues: CASSGQGRFGSYNEQFF. CDR3 DNA: TGTGCCAGCAGTGGACAGGGGCGCTTTGGATCCTACAATGAGCAGTTCTTC.

This clonotype has ten or more counts. The chain uses TRBV6-5 and TRBJ1-4; D is undetermined. This CDR3 comprises 17 residues. Germline CDR1 reads MNHEY; CDR2 reads SVGAGI. V was trimmed by 0 bases and J by 3 bases, leaving 14 bases between them. This chain's CDR3 is CASSYSSAIGANEKLFF. Here the CDR3 DNA reads TGTGCCAGCAGTTACTCGTCGGCGATCGGGGCTAATGAAAAACTGTTTTTT.

This clonotype was observed a handful of times. V and J are TRBV5-1 and TRBJ2-5; 8 bases agree with TRBD2. The CDR3 totals 15 residues. J was trimmed by 5 bases and V by 6 bases; bases with no gene match: 12. The germline V gene has CDR1 SGHRS and CDR2 YFSETQ. Written as DNA, the CDR3 is TGCGCCAGCACGGTATCAAGCGGGAGTGGGGAGACCCAGTACTTC. Translating gives CASTVSSGSGETQYF.

In this sample, this clonotype turned up many times. The chain recombines TRBV12-3 or TRBV12-4 with TRBJ2-2; D is unclear. This CDR3 contains 12 residues. Trimming removed 2 bases from V and 6 bases from J, with 4 bases in between. The CDR3 here is CASSLNPGELFF. The CDR3 DNA follows: TGTGCCAGCAGTTTAAATCCCGGGGAGCTGTTTTTT.